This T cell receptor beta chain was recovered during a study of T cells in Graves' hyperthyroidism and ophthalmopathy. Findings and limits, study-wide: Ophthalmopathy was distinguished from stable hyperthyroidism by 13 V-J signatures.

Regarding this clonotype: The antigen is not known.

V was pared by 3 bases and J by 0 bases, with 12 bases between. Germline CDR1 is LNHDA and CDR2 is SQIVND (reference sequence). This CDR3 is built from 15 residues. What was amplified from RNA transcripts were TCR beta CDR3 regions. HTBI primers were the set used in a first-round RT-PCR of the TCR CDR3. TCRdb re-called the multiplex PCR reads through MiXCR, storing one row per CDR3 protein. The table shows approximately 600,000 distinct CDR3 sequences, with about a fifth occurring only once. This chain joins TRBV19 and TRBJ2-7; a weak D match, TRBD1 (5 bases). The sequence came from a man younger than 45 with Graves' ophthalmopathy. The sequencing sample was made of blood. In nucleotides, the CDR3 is TGTGCCAGTAGTATTAATACAGGTTCCTCCTACGAGCAGTACTTC. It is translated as CASSINTGSSYEQYF.